What follows are 3 T cell receptor beta chains derived from one specimen sequenced in a study of technical replicates of blood from several donors. Method: immunoSEQ multiplex PCR; TCRdb's copy keeps in-frame clones and lacks some. This table has nearly 80,000 clones, 93% appearing once. The source material was T cells isolated from PBMCs. Receptor source: a human donor in good health.

The V gene is TRBV19, the J gene TRBJ2-7, with a possible D match to TRBD1 (5 bases). V dropped 4 bases and J dropped 4 bases, with 11 bases sitting between them. Germline assignment: CDR1 LNHDA and CDR2 SQIVND (reference sequence). CDR3 length: 13 residues. The CDR3 DNA reads TGTGCCAGTAGTAAGACAGATCGATACGAGCAGTACTTC. Translating gives CASSKTDRYEQYF.

This clone was counted only a few times. CDR3 protein: CAWSVSANYGYTF. The DNA of the CDR3 is TGTGCCTGGAGTGTTTCAGCTAACTATGGCTACACCTTC. The chain combines TRBV30 with TRBJ1-2; D not resolved. The CDR3 loop spans 13 amino acids. The V gene's germline CDR1 is GTSNPN and CDR2 SVGIG (reference sequence). Trimming cost V 0 bases and J 0 bases, with 5 bases left between them.

This clone was found a few times. The V call is TRBV19, the J call TRBJ1-1, with D possibly matching TRBD1 (5 bases). Trimming stripped 0 bases from V and 3 bases from J, with 11 bases between. The V gene's germline CDR1 is LNHDA and CDR2 SQIVND (reference sequence). This CDR3 is built from 15 residues. Here the CDR3 reads CASSIDRVRDTEAFF. The CDR3 coding sequence is TGTGCCAGTAGTATAGACAGGGTAAGGGACACTGAAGCTTTCTTT.